The 30 T cell receptor beta chains below come from one sample, sequenced in a study of PD-1 blockade in mismatch repair-deficient tumors. Using immunoSEQ multiplex PCR, the repertoire was profiled, and TCRdb retains in-frame clones only, with some absent. Among approximately 15,000 clones, about four fifths were seen once, and the ten largest hold over 9.5%. These receptors lack a known antigen. Time point reported: roughly ten-day in vitro stimulation with candidate neoantigen peptide 5. The specimen comprised cells cultured in vitro, sampled from a patient treated with pembrolizumab. The receptors were gathered from an adult with mismatch repair-deficient cancer.

The CDR3: CASSLFSLGNEQFF. The CDR3 DNA reads as TGTGCCAGCAGCTTATTTAGTTTGGGGAATGAGCAGTTCTTC. This chain joins TRBV11-1 and TRBJ2-1, with unresolved D. This CDR3 comprises 14 residues. Germline-derived CDR1 and CDR2 are SGHAT and FQDESV (reference sequence). V gave up 2 bases and J gave up 7 bases, with 12 bases separating them.

The chain combines TRBV2 with TRBJ1-5, with a weak D call TRBD1 (6 bases). This CDR3 region has 14 residues. CDR1 is SNHLY, CDR2 FYNNEI, per germline. The V end was cut by 4 bases, the J end by 5 bases, with 12 bases between. The CDR3 loop reads CASSGGQADQPQHF. The CDR3, as DNA: TGTGCCAGCAGTGGGGGGCAGGCGGATCAGCCCCAGCATTTT.

This chain links TRBV9 with TRBJ1-4; D is possibly TRBD1 (5 bases). V was shortened by 8 bases and J by 4 bases, with 9 bases between the two germline ends. Germline V gives CDR1 SGDLS, CDR2 YYNGEE. This CDR3 spans 12 amino acids. The CDR3 is CASTGSNEKLFF. CDR3 nucleotide sequence: TGTGCCAGTACAGGTAGTAATGAAAAACTGTTTTTT. Combining the CDR3 with reference TRBV9 and TRBJ1-4 gives the whole variable domain DSGVTQTPKHLITATGQRVTLRCSPRSGDLSVYWYQQSLDQGLQFLIQYYNGEERAKGNILERFSAQQFPDLHSELNLSSLELGDSALYFCASTGSNEKLFFGSGTQLSVL.

Here the CDR3 DNA reads TGTGCCAGCAGCTGGACAGGGGCATTGAACACTGAAGCTTTCTTT. As protein: CASSWTGALNTEAFF. The rearrangement links TRBV11-2 to TRBJ1-1; 9 nucleotides agree with TRBD1. V shed 4 bases, J shed 0 bases, and the junction held 3 bases outside the gene matches. This CDR3 has 15 residues. Germline CDR1 reads SGHAT; CDR2 reads FQNNGV.

This chain joins TRBV18 and TRBJ2-1, with 11 bases fitting TRBD2. Germline lookup yields CDR1 KGHSH and CDR2 LQKENI. The CDR3 sequence is 15 residues long. V shed 2 bases and J 5 bases; nucleotides not matched to a gene: 2. This CDR3 is CASSPALAGDNEQFF. Written as DNA, the CDR3 is TGTGCCAGCTCACCAGCACTAGCGGGAGACAATGAGCAGTTCTTC. The whole variable domain, remainder taken from reference TRBV18 and TRBJ2-1, is NAGVMQNPRHLVRRRGQEARLRCSPMKGHSHVYWYRQLPEEGLKFMVYLQKENIIDESGMPKERFSAEFPKEGPSILRIQQVVRGDSAAYFCASSPALAGDNEQFFGPGTRLTVL.

The chain carries TRBV28 and TRBJ2-7; possible D gene TRBD1, 6 bases. CDR1 and CDR2 (germline): MDHEN, SYDVKM. Trimming shortened V by 5 bases and J by 2 bases, and 13 bases separated the two germline ends. CDR3 length: 14 residues. The CDR3 reads CASSVRGRAYEQYF. The CDR3 coding sequence is TGTGCCAGCAGTGTCAGGGGTAGGGCCTACGAGCAGTACTTC.

The chain links TRBV18 to TRBJ2-7; 7 bases are shared with TRBD1. The CDR3 length is 14 residues. The V gene end was trimmed by 1 base and the J gene end by 4 bases; junction bases not matched to a gene: 4. Per germline, CDR1 KGHSH and CDR2 LQKENI. The CDR3 reads CASSPQGAWYEQYF. For the CDR3, the DNA is TGTGCCAGCTCACCACAGGGGGCTTGGTACGAGCAGTACTTC.

The chain employs TRBV5-1 and TRBJ1-1, with 7 bases fitting TRBD1. The ends lost 1 base at V and 2 bases at J; junction bases unmatched: 2. The CDR3 has 14 residues. CDR1 is SGHRS, CDR2 YFSETQ, per germline. CDR3 in amino acids: CASSLTGANTEAFF. As DNA, the CDR3 is TGCGCCAGCAGCTTGACAGGGGCAAACACTGAAGCTTTCTTT.

The rearrangement links TRBV29-1 to TRBJ1-2; 7 nucleotides agree with TRBD1. This CDR3 region has 15 residues. Germline-derived CDR1 and CDR2 are SQVTM and ANQGSEA. The V and J ends lost 5 bases and 3 bases, in that order; junction bases with no gene match: 12. The CDR3 region has the DNA TGCAGCGTTTTAGGACAGGTGGAAGATTACTATGGCTACACCTTC. Translating gives CSVLGQVEDYYGYTF.

This chain uses TRBV9 with TRBJ1-2, with D unclear. V dropped 0 bases and J dropped 3 bases, with 12 bases sitting between them. The CDR3 runs to 15 residues. CDR1 is SGDLS and CDR2 is YYNGEE in the germline V gene. In nucleotides, the CDR3 is TGTGCCAGCAGCGTAGATTGGGGAATTGACTATGGCTACACCTTC. Translation: CASSVDWGIDYGYTF. The variable domain in full, completed from reference TRBV9 and TRBJ1-2, reads DSGVTQTPKHLITATGQRVTLRCSPRSGDLSVYWYQQSLDQGLQFLIQYYNGEERAKGNILERFSAQQFPDLHSELNLSSLELGDSALYFCASSVDWGIDYGYTFGSGTRLTVV.

The chain links TRBV7-8 to TRBJ2-7; D perhaps matches TRBD1 (5 bases). Germline V CDR1 and CDR2: SGHVS, FQNEAQ. CDR3 length: 11 residues. V lost 7 bases and J 9 bases, leaving 13 bases between the germline ends. The DNA of the CDR3 is TGTGCCAGCACCAGGGCGGTTGGGCAGTACTTC. This translates into CASTRAVGQYF.

V is TRBV6-1 and J is TRBJ1-5; tentatively, D is TRBD1 (5 bases). Trimming shortened V by 2 bases and J by 0 bases, and 11 bases separated the two germline ends. The CDR3 consists of 16 residues. Germline loops: CDR1 MNHNS, CDR2 SASEGT. CDR3 nucleotide sequence: TGTGCCAGCAGTGAATGGGGGGAGTATAGCAATCAGCCCCAGCATTTT. Protein sequence: CASSEWGEYSNQPQHF.

The gene calls are TRBV9 and TRBJ2-1; D not resolved. Trimming left V 3 bases short and J 1 base short, with 11 bases between. CDR3 length equals 15 residues. From germline, CDR1 is SGDLS and CDR2 YYNGEE. The CDR3 here is CASSARVGSYNEQFF. CDR3 bases: TGTGCCAGCAGCGCTCGAGTGGGTTCCTACAATGAGCAGTTCTTC.

The rearrangement uses TRBV20-1 and TRBJ2-5, with D maybe TRBD1 (5 bases). The CDR3 spans 11 residues. CDR1 DFQATT and CDR2 SNEGSKA come from the germline V gene (reference sequence). Trimming pared 6 bases from V and 5 bases from J, leaving 10 bases between. CDR3 region: CSAGLSETQYF. Written as DNA, the CDR3 is TGCAGTGCGGGGCTGAGCGAGACCCAGTACTTC.

The chain employs TRBV5-4 and TRBJ2-1; possibly TRBD2 for D (6 bases). Germline V gene lookup returns CDR1 SGHNT and CDR2 YYREEE (reference sequence). The V gene lost 0 bases and the J gene lost 3 bases, with 10 bases spanning the gap. CDR3 length equals 15 residues. CDR3 in DNA: TGTGCCAGCAGCTTGGGCGGGATGGGCTACAATGAGCAGTTCTTC. Translated, it gives CASSLGGMGYNEQFF.

V and J are TRBV5-1 and TRBJ2-3; 11 positions agree with TRBD2. This CDR3 has 14 amino acids. Germline CDR1 is SGHRS and CDR2 is YFSETQ. J lost 11 bases, V lost 0 bases, and 5 bases had no gene match. The DNA for the CDR3 is TGCGCCAGCAGCTTGGAGTCTAGCGGGAGGTGGCAGTATTTT. This encodes CASSLESSGRWQYF.

This clone was counted between two and nine times. This chain joins TRBV2 and TRBJ2-7, with 14 nucleotides matching TRBD2. CDR1 and CDR2 from the germline V gene are SNHLY and FYNNEI. After removal of 6 bases from V and 2 bases from J, the junction contained 3 bases not matched to a gene. This CDR3 has 15 residues. The CDR3, as DNA: TGTGCCAGCAGGGGGACTAGCGGGAGTGCCTACGAGCAGTACTTC. Its translation is CASRGTSGSAYEQYF. Full variable domain (remainder filled in from reference TRBV2 and TRBJ2-7): EPEVTQTPSHQVTQMGQEVILRCVPISNHLYFYWYRQILGQKVEFLVSFYNNEISEKSEIFDDQFSVERPDGSNFTLKIRSTKLEDSAMYFCASRGTSGSAYEQYFGPGTRLTVT.

This clone was picked up one time. The V and J genes are TRBV15 and TRBJ2-1; 14 nucleotides line up with TRBD2. V lost 4 bases, J lost 6 bases, and 2 bases stayed unmatched. The germline gives CDR1 LNHNV, CDR2 YYDKDF (reference sequence). The length of the CDR3 is 15 residues. CDR3 amino acids: CATSKGLAGGNEQFF. CDR3 in DNA: TGTGCCACCAGCAAAGGACTAGCGGGAGGCAATGAGCAGTTCTTC.

The J gene is TRBJ2-3, the V gene TRBV21-1; TRBD2 is the table's D call and was not checked against the DNA. TRBV21-1 is a listed pseudogene. The CDR3 sequence is 16 residues long. DNA for the CDR3: TGTGCCAGCAGCAATCAGGATAGATGGAGGGCAGATACGCAGTATTTT. Amino acids: CASSNQDRWRADTQYF.

This chain joins TRBV5-1 and TRBJ2-7, with D perhaps TRBD2 (6 bases). V was shortened by 4 bases and J by 7 bases, with 21 bases between the two germline ends. CDR1 and CDR2 from the germline V gene are SGHRS and YFSETQ. The CDR3 is 15 residues long. The DNA for the CDR3 is TGCGCCAGCAGCGCACGCCAACTAGCAGGAGGGGAGCAGTACTTC. Translating it yields CASSARQLAGGEQYF.

This clone was observed once. The rearrangement links TRBV6-1 to TRBJ2-7; 7 nucleotides match TRBD1. Germline V gives CDR1 MNHNS, CDR2 SASEGT. J was trimmed by 0 bases and V by 1 base; bases with no gene match: 9. The CDR3 has 17 residues. The CDR3 loop is CASSEGPDRDPSYEQYF. The CDR3 DNA reads as TGTGCCAGCAGTGAAGGCCCAGACAGGGACCCCTCCTACGAGCAGTACTTC.

The chain has TRBV28 and TRBJ1-2; maybe TRBD1 (6 bases). The germline V gene encodes CDR1 MDHEN and CDR2 SYDVKM. The CDR3 runs to 13 residues. V was clipped by 7 bases and J by 0 bases, with 9 bases between them. Here the CDR3 DNA reads TGTGCCAGCACCGCAGGGGCTAACTATGGCTACACCTTC. Protein sequence: CASTAGANYGYTF.

In this sample, this clone turned up a few times. This chain joins TRBV13 and TRBJ2-1; the match to TRBD2 covers 16 bases. CDR3 length: 19 residues. V trimming: 11 bases; J trimming: 0 bases; junction bases outside the gene matches: 13. The germline V gene has CDR1 PRHDT and CDR2 FYEKMQ (reference sequence). The CDR3 nucleotides read TGTGCCGGGCGCCCGGGACTAGCGGGAGGGGAGAGCTCCTACAATGAGCAGTTCTTC. Protein: CAGRPGLAGGESSYNEQFF. Combining the CDR3 with reference TRBV13 and TRBJ2-1 gives the whole variable domain AAGVIQSPRHLIKEKRETATLKCYPIPRHDTVYWYQQGPGQDPQFLISFYEKMQSDKGSIPDRFSAQQFSDYHSELNMSSLELGDSALYFCAGRPGLAGGESSYNEQFFGPGTRLTVL.

The chain is built from TRBV28 and TRBJ2-2, with D possibly being TRBD1 or TRBD2 (5 bases each). Between the trimmed V and J ends, which lost 0 bases and 6 bases, there was a span of 8 bases. The CDR3 runs to 14 residues. Germline V gene sequence: CDR1 MDHEN, CDR2 SYDVKM. The CDR3 spells CASSLWGESGELFF. The CDR3, as DNA: TGTGCCAGCAGTTTATGGGGGGAGTCCGGGGAGCTGTTTTTT. The whole variable domain, filled in from reference TRBV28 and TRBJ2-2, reads DVKVTQSSRYLVKRTGEKVFLECVQDMDHENMFWYRQDPGLGLRLIYFSYDVKMKEKGDIPEGYSVSREKKERFSLILESASTNQTSMYLCASSLWGESGELFFGEGSRLTVL.

V is TRBV18 and J is TRBJ2-1; D might be TRBD2 (6 bases). CDR3 length: 13 amino acids. Germline V gene sequence: CDR1 KGHSH, CDR2 LQKENI. The V end lost 5 bases, the J end lost 15 bases, and 20 bases lay between the germline ends. The CDR3 DNA follows: TGTGCCAGCTCATCGGGACTCGCCGGCGCACCGTTCTTC. The encoded protein is CASSSGLAGAPFF.

V gene TRBV7-8 combines with J gene TRBJ2-7; no firm D call. Deletions cut 1 base from V and 3 bases from J, with 7 bases between. Germline values: CDR1 SGHVS, CDR2 FQNEAQ. The CDR3 is 13 amino acids. CDR3 amino acids: CASSLGVLYEQYF. The CDR3 DNA sequence: TGTGCCAGCAGCTTAGGGGTTCTCTACGAGCAGTACTTC.

This clone was recorded a few times. The chain recombines TRBV27 with TRBJ2-1; 12 positions agree with TRBD1. V trimming: 0 bases; J trimming: 7 bases; junction bases outside the gene matches: 7. The CDR3 is 17 residues long. CDR1 MNHEY and CDR2 SMNVEV come from the germline V gene (reference sequence). This CDR3 is CASSLSLGTGGRNEQFF. CDR3 bases: TGTGCCAGCAGTTTATCATTAGGGACAGGGGGCCGGAATGAGCAGTTCTTC.

The rearrangement joins TRBV1 to TRBJ1-1. TRBV1 is classified as a pseudogene. The CDR3 contains 13 residues. The DNA for the CDR3 is TGCACCGCCCGGGGTGGCAGGGTCACTGAAGCTTTCTTT. Protein product: CTARGGRVTEAFF.

This clone occurred once. This sequence joins TRBV30 and TRBJ1-2; D uncertain. Germline-derived CDR1 and CDR2 are GTSNPN and SVGIG (reference sequence). CDR3 length: 13 residues. V lost 0 bases and J lost 7, with 12 bases in between. CDR3 protein: CAWSVRKGVGYTF. In nucleotides, the CDR3 is TGTGCCTGGAGTGTACGGAAGGGAGTTGGCTACACCTTC.

The chain links TRBV9 to TRBJ2-5; no reliable D call. Germline CDR1 SGDLS, CDR2 YYNGEE. This CDR3 comprises 13 residues. Trimming left V 4 bases short and J 0 bases short, with 7 bases between. CDR3 nucleotide sequence: TGTGCCAGCAGCCGGAACGACCAAGAGACCCAGTACTTC. Protein: CASSRNDQETQYF.